These 25 T cell receptor beta chains share one sample of origin, sequenced in a study of T-cell memory formation after mild COVID-19. TCRdb processed the 5' RACE reads anew with MiXCR; each CDR3 protein has one entry. The sample includes 250,000 to 350,000 distinct CDR3 sequences, roughly 16% of them seen just once. Material for sequencing was PBMCs or a T cell subset sorted from them (not recorded which). These receptors all stem from a man younger than 30 who had mild COVID-19 (a few samples of this study predate the infection). Cell type and time point are not known.

This sequence joins TRBV29-1 and TRBJ2-1, with D possibly being TRBD1 or TRBD2 (5 bases each). CDR1 and CDR2 (germline): SQVTM, ANQGSEA. The CDR3 totals 16 residues. V was pared by 1 base and J by 3 bases, with 16 bases between. The CDR3 protein is CSVEGGVRGNYNEQFF. The CDR3 DNA reads as TGCAGCGTTGAAGGGGGCGTTAGAGGGAACTACAATGAGCAGTTCTTC.

The V gene is TRBV27, the J gene TRBJ1-2, with D tentatively TRBD1 (6 bases). With 6 bases removed from V and 2 bases from J, the gap between germline ends came to 10 bases. The CDR3 covers 13 residues. CDR1 is MNHEY, CDR2 SMNVEV, per germline (reference sequence). CDR3 sequence: CASRPTGNYGYTF. The CDR3 bases are TGTGCCAGCAGACCTACAGGGAACTATGGCTACACCTTC.

In its sample, this clonotype was seen a few times. The V gene is TRBV7-3, the J gene TRBJ2-3, with unresolved D. This CDR3 has 13 residues. Trimming left V 5 bases short and J 4 bases short, with 10 bases between. Germline CDR1 is SGHTA and CDR2 is FQGTGA. DNA for the CDR3: TGTGCCAGCAGCAAAGGCCGCCCAGATACGCAGTATTTT. Translating it yields CASSKGRPDTQYF.

This clonotype was picked up a small number of times. The chain links TRBV5-1 to TRBJ2-7; D remains unclear. CDR3 length: 13 residues. The V end lost 5 bases, the J end lost 2 bases, and 11 bases lay between the germline ends. Germline values: CDR1 SGHRS, CDR2 YFSETQ. The CDR3 loop reads CASSLPQTYEQYF. The CDR3 region has the DNA TGCGCCAGCAGTTTACCCCAAACCTACGAGCAGTACTTC.

This clonotype appeared many times. V usage is TRBV12-3 or TRBV12-4 and J usage is TRBJ2-2; D might be TRBD2 (6 bases). V was trimmed by 7 bases and J by 6 bases, leaving 15 bases between them. This CDR3 has 14 amino acids. Here the CDR3 reads CASTPSRRAGELFF. The CDR3 DNA reads as TGTGCCAGCACCCCGAGCAGGAGGGCCGGGGAGCTGTTTTTT.

V gene TRBV2 combines with J gene TRBJ1-1; unclear D gene. V was pared by 4 bases and J by 3 bases, with 12 bases between. The germline V gene encodes CDR1 SNHLY and CDR2 FYNNEI. The CDR3 sequence is 14 residues long. The CDR3 DNA reads TGTGCCAGCAGTGGGGGTCCTGGGGACACTGAAGCTTTCTTT. Protein product: CASSGGPGDTEAFF.

V is TRBV5-1 and J is TRBJ2-5; the D gene is possibly TRBD1 (5 bases). Between the trimmed V and J ends, which lost 1 base and 5 bases, there was a span of 15 bases. CDR3 size: 15 residues. CDR1 is SGHRS, CDR2 YFSETQ, per germline. The CDR3 loop reads CASSLFAGQSETQYF. The DNA for the CDR3 is TGCGCCAGCAGCTTGTTTGCAGGACAATCGGAGACCCAGTACTTC.

The J gene is TRBJ2-7, the V gene TRBV12-3 or TRBV12-4; D is undetermined. The ends were cut back, 2 bases at V and 4 bases at J, with 9 bases in the middle. The length of the CDR3 is 13 residues. The CDR3 DNA is TGTGCCAGCAGTTTACAGGCAGCTTACGAGCAGTACGTC. Translated: CASSLQAAYEQYV.

This clonotype was seen ten or more times. The CDR3 loop is CASSSHGTEAFF. The DNA for the CDR3 is TGTGCCAGCAGCTCCCATGGCACTGAAGCTTTCTTT. The V call is TRBV7-3, the J call TRBJ1-1; D unclear. Looked up from germline, CDR1 is SGHTA and CDR2 is FQGTGA. Trimming removed 4 bases from V and 4 bases from J, with 7 bases in between. This CDR3 spans 12 amino acids. Full variable domain (rest looked up from reference TRBV7-3 and TRBJ1-1): GAGVSQTPSNKVTEKGKYVELRCDPISGHTALYWYRQSLGQGPEFLIYFQGTGAADDSGLPNDRFFAVRPEGSVSTLKIQRTERGDSAVYLCASSSHGTEAFFGQGTRLTVV.

This clonotype was observed a handful of times. The rearrangement links TRBV6-6 to TRBJ2-3, with a tentative D call TRBD2 (6 bases). The CDR3 has 14 residues. The V end was cut by 7 bases, the J end by 0 bases, with 11 bases between. Germline CDR1 MNHNY, CDR2 SVGAGI (reference sequence). CDR3 amino acids: CASTHRGSTDTQYF. The CDR3 region has the DNA TGTGCCAGCACCCATCGGGGGAGCACAGATACGCAGTATTTT.

The J gene is TRBJ2-1, the V gene TRBV20-1; 9 nucleotides line up with TRBD1. V trimming: 5 bases; J trimming: 5 bases; junction bases outside the gene matches: 4. The CDR3 is 13 residues long. Germline CDR1 is DFQATT and CDR2 is SNEGSKA (reference sequence). The CDR3 protein is CSAPRTGDNEQFF. In DNA, the CDR3 is TGCAGTGCTCCACGGACAGGGGACAATGAGCAGTTCTTC.

Ten or more counts support this clonotype. V gene TRBV12-3 or TRBV12-4 combines with J gene TRBJ2-2; D is unresolved. The V end was cut by 3 bases, the J end by 4 bases, with 9 bases between. The CDR3 length is 14 residues. The CDR3 DNA is TGTGCCAGCAGTTTGGGTGGTAGCACCGGGGAGCTGTTTTTT. As protein: CASSLGGSTGELFF.

This clonotype was seen only a few times. The rearrangement links TRBV20-1 to TRBJ2-7, with 8 positions matching TRBD1. Losses at the gene ends were 6 bases for V and 0 bases for J; bases not matched to a gene: 7. The germline V gene encodes CDR1 DFQATT and CDR2 SNEGSKA (reference sequence). CDR3 size: 14 residues. Here the CDR3 DNA reads TGCAGTGCGCCGACAGGGGCGAGCTCCTACGAGCAGTACTTC. It encodes CSAPTGASSYEQYF.

The sample holds a few counts of this clonotype. The J gene is TRBJ1-3, the V gene TRBV20-1, with D perhaps matching TRBD1 (5 bases). This CDR3 has 15 residues. V was clipped by 2 bases and J by 4 bases, with 15 bases between them. In germline, CDR1 is DFQATT, CDR2 SNEGSKA (reference sequence). The CDR3 region is CSARRQHHPGNTIYF. DNA for the CDR3: TGCAGTGCTAGACGACAGCATCACCCGGGAAACACCATATATTTT.

This clonotype was detected ten times or more. The chain joins TRBV29-1 to TRBJ2-2; 9 bases line up with TRBD2. This CDR3 is 14 amino acids long. Looked up from germline, CDR1 is SQVTM and CDR2 is ANQGSEA. With 6 bases clipped from V and 5 bases from J, the junction kept 7 bases outside the gene matches. This CDR3 is CSVAGTSKTGELFF. The CDR3 nucleotides are TGCAGCGTCGCCGGGACTAGCAAAACCGGGGAGCTGTTTTTT.

V usage is TRBV20-1 and J usage is TRBJ1-3; D gene unclear. V lost 1 base, J lost 0 bases, and 13 bases lay in between. Germline CDR1 and CDR2: DFQATT and SNEGSKA (reference sequence). The CDR3 is 16 residues long. CDR3 sequence reads: CSARAEGSSSGNTIYF. The CDR3 coding sequence is TGCAGTGCTAGAGCTGAGGGCAGCAGCTCTGGAAACACCATATATTTT.

The chain joins TRBV11-2 to TRBJ2-3; 9 nucleotides match TRBD1. V dropped 6 bases and J dropped 2; count of bases not matched to a gene: 12. Germline assignment: CDR1 SGHAT and CDR2 FQNNGV. This CDR3 contains 17 residues. CDR3 residues: CASRGAWGTGYTDTQYF. As DNA, the CDR3 is TGTGCCAGCAGGGGGGCGTGGGGGACAGGGTACACAGATACGCAGTATTTT.

The genes are TRBV4-1 and TRBJ2-7; weak D call: TRBD2 (5 bases). Germline CDR1 and CDR2: MGHRA and YSYEKL. The ends were cut back, 1 base at V and 3 bases at J, with 10 bases in the middle. The CDR3 has 14 residues. The CDR3 loop reads CASSQAGESYEQYV. The CDR3 coding sequence is TGCGCCAGCAGCCAAGCCGGGGAGAGCTACGAGCAGTACGTC.

This clonotype was counted a few times. The CDR3 sequence: CSARDGSSGNTIYF. The CDR3, as DNA: TGCAGTGCTAGAGATGGGAGCTCTGGAAACACCATATATTTT. This chain connects TRBV20-1 to TRBJ1-3; D gene ambiguous. Trimming cost V 0 bases and J 0 bases, with 6 bases left between them. There are 14 residues in the CDR3. Germline values: CDR1 DFQATT, CDR2 SNEGSKA (reference sequence).

Only a few counts were recorded for this clonotype. The V and J genes are TRBV11-2 and TRBJ2-7; 8 nucleotides line up with TRBD2. The CDR3 has 13 residues. Germline V gives CDR1 SGHAT, CDR2 FQNNGV. V lost 7 bases, J lost 3 bases, and 5 bases stayed unmatched. CDR3 in DNA: TGTGCCAGCAAACACAGCGGGGGCTACGAGCAGTACGTC. Protein sequence: CASKHSGGYEQYV.

This clonotype was recorded a few times. The genes are TRBV7-2 and TRBJ2-7; D perhaps matches TRBD1 (6 bases). The germline V gene encodes CDR1 SGHTA and CDR2 FQGNSA. The CDR3 contains 12 residues. The V end was cut by 1 base, the J end by 5 bases, with 6 bases between. CDR3 residues: CASSLGTDEQYV. The CDR3 coding sequence is TGTGCCAGCAGCTTAGGGACAGACGAGCAGTACGTC.

V usage is TRBV7-9 and J usage is TRBJ2-3; tentative D call: TRBD2 (6 bases). Trimming pared 5 bases from V and 3 bases from J, leaving 15 bases between. The V gene's germline CDR1 is SEHNR and CDR2 FQNEAQ (reference sequence). There are 15 residues in the CDR3. For the CDR3, the DNA is TGTGCCAGCAGCCCGACGGACGGGGGTACAGATACGCAGTATTTT. Translation gives CASSPTDGGTDTQYF.

This chain links TRBV6-5 with TRBJ1-2; D possibly corresponds to TRBD1 (6 bases). Trimming shortened V by 2 bases and J by 7 bases, and 14 bases separated the two germline ends. This CDR3 region has 14 residues. Germline CDR1 MNHEY, CDR2 SVGAGI. The CDR3 here is CASSYANRVFGYTF. In DNA, the CDR3 is TGTGCCAGCAGTTACGCTAACAGGGTTTTTGGCTACACCTTC.

The chain carries TRBV7-2 and TRBJ1-6; D gene uncertain. V was trimmed by 4 bases and J by 10 bases, leaving 8 bases between them. This CDR3 has 12 residues. Germline CDR1 is SGHTA and CDR2 is FQGNSA. Here the CDR3 DNA reads TGTGCCAGCAGCTCTCCGTGGTCACCCCTCCACTTT. Amino acid sequence: CASSSPWSPLHF.

V and J are TRBV9 and TRBJ2-3; D possibly corresponds to TRBD2 (5 bases). Trimming cost V 2 bases and J 0 bases, with 13 bases left between them. Looked up from germline, CDR1 is SGDLS and CDR2 is YYNGEE. The CDR3 is made up of 16 amino acids. CDR3 in amino acids: CASSVGASPSTDTQYF. CDR3 in DNA: TGTGCCAGCAGCGTGGGAGCTAGCCCTAGCACAGATACGCAGTATTTT.